This T cell receptor (beta chain) was documented in a study of blood T cells in healthy people across ages. It was approximately 10 milliliters of peripheral blood that were drawn from each donor. The authors ran a second PCR of roughly 6 to 12 cycles using a sample-barcoded 5' primer and a J-beta primer mix. In TCRdb, the 5' RACE reads were re-called with MiXCR into one record per CDR3 protein. The sample lists about 1.4 million distinct CDR3 sequences, around 55% seen once, with about 6.3% in the top ten. Trimming cost V 5 bases and J 5 bases; bases outside gene matches: 7. The V gene's germline CDR1 is SEHNR and CDR2 FQNEAQ (reference sequence). The CDR3 runs 14 residues.

The TCR comes from a man between 18 and 35 years old in good health. V gene TRBV7-9 combines with J gene TRBJ1-2, with 8 bases fitting TRBD1. The sequenced sample was blood. In DNA, the CDR3 is TGTGCCAGCAGCCAGGACAGGGATAGGTATGGCTACACCTTC. Its protein product is CASSQDRDRYGYTF.